The 20 T cell receptor beta chains below all came from one sample that was sequenced in a study of T cell repertoires in cytomegalovirus infection. In TCRdb, the reads were re-called with MiXCR into one record per CDR3 protein. The profile shows 700,000 to 900,000 distinct CDR3 sequences, roughly 28% of them singletons. These receptors' antigens are unknown. The material sequenced was cultured CD8+ T cells from PBMCs, taken from culture after CMV antigen stimulation. These receptors originate from a human donor in good health (CMV status not recorded). Some clones in this sample may be carry-over from other donors' samples.

Ten or more counts support this clonotype. The rearrangement joins TRBV10-3 to TRBJ2-6; 12 nucleotides line up with TRBD2. V dropped 7 bases and J dropped 3; count of bases not matched to a gene: 16. This CDR3 region has 20 residues. Germline CDR1 reads ENHRY; CDR2 reads SYGVKD. The CDR3 is CAIMTHSSGGASDGANVLTF. For the CDR3, the DNA is TGTGCCATCATGACCCACTCTAGCGGGGGGGCCTCAGATGGGGCCAACGTCCTGACTTTC.

This clonotype was detected ten times or more. The rearrangement uses TRBV7-2 and TRBJ2-5; D is perhaps TRBD1 (5 bases). The CDR3 is 15 residues long. The germline V and J ends were trimmed by 4 bases and 2 bases, with 14 bases remaining between them. Germline CDR1 is SGHTA and CDR2 is FQGNSA. This chain's CDR3 is CASSSYPTEQETQYF. In nucleotides, the CDR3 is TGTGCCAGCAGCTCCTACCCGACAGAGCAAGAGACCCAGTACTTC.

This chain links TRBV12-5 with TRBJ1-1; D might be TRBD1 (6 bases). The germline V and J ends were trimmed by 4 bases and 2 bases, with 8 bases remaining between them. CDR3 length equals 13 residues. In germline, CDR1 is LGHNT, CDR2 FRNRAP. CDR3 protein: CASGSGVNTEAFF. The CDR3 DNA sequence: TGTGCTAGTGGTTCAGGGGTAAACACTGAAGCTTTCTTT.

This clonotype came up many times. This rearrangement joins TRBV12-3 or TRBV12-4 to TRBJ2-1, with D perhaps matching TRBD2 (6 bases). This CDR3 is 13 amino acids long. Trimming removed 3 bases at V and 7 bases at J, with 10 bases between. CDR3 residues: CASSLGGSNEQFF. CDR3 DNA sequence: TGTGCCAGCAGTTTGGGAGGCTCTAATGAGCAGTTCTTC.

This CDR3 reads CASSQPGQGYEQYF. The CDR3 nucleotides read TGTGCCAGCAGCCAACCGGGACAGGGCTACGAGCAGTACTTC. The V and J genes are TRBV7-9 and TRBJ2-7; 9 bases match TRBD1. Per the germline V gene, CDR1 is SEHNR and CDR2 is FQNEAQ (reference sequence). The CDR3 runs to 14 residues. The junction had 5 bases not matched to a gene; V was cut back by 5 bases and J by 3 bases.

This clonotype was seen a handful of times. This rearrangement joins TRBV7-8 to TRBJ2-1, with TRBD2 matching 7 bases. The germline CDR1 and CDR2 sequences are SGHVS and FQNEAQ. The CDR3 totals 11 residues. V shed 5 bases, J shed 13 bases, and the junction held 5 bases outside the gene matches. CDR3: CASSEGTIQFF. CDR3 bases: TGTGCCAGCAGCGAGGGGACTATACAGTTCTTC.

This CDR3 reads CSAREPGGVWYGYTF. CDR3 sequence (DNA): TGCAGTGCTAGAGAGCCCGGAGGGGTTTGGTATGGCTACACCTTC. V gene TRBV20-1 combines with J gene TRBJ1-2; D is perhaps TRBD1 (5 bases). The length of the CDR3 is 15 residues. Looked up from germline, CDR1 is DFQATT and CDR2 is SNEGSKA (reference sequence). The V gene lost 0 bases and the J gene lost 5 bases, with 16 bases spanning the gap.

The J gene is TRBJ1-1, the V gene TRBV27; 10 nucleotides agree with TRBD1. Germline CDR1 MNHEY, CDR2 SMNVEV (reference sequence). The CDR3 runs to 15 residues. J lost 3 bases, V lost 5 bases, and 6 bases had no gene match. CDR3 sequence (DNA): TGTGCCAGCAGTCACCGACAGGGGGCAGACACTGAAGCTTTCTTT. It codes for CASSHRQGADTEAFF.

This clonotype has just a few counts. The genes are TRBV19 and TRBJ1-1; no reliable D call. V lost 6 bases, J lost 0 bases, and 17 bases lay in between. CDR1 is LNHDA, CDR2 SQIVND, per germline (reference sequence). The CDR3 is 16 residues long. Written as DNA, the CDR3 is TGTGCCAGTAGCTGGAGCCTCTCTCTCATGAACACTGAAGCTTTCTTT. Protein: CASSWSLSLMNTEAFF.

This clonotype was observed many times. The genes are TRBV12-3 or TRBV12-4 and TRBJ2-3; TRBD2 matches at 11 bases. The CDR3 length is 16 residues. J gave up 1 base and V 6 bases, and 6 bases lay outside the gene matches. The DNA for the CDR3 is TGTGCCAGCAGCATCTCGACTAGCGGGGGCACAGATACGCAGTATTTT. Translating it yields CASSISTSGGTDTQYF.

V is TRBV27 and J is TRBJ2-3, with D uncertain. This CDR3 has 11 residues. Deletions cut 7 bases from V and 10 bases from J, with 12 bases between. Germline assignment: CDR1 MNHEY and CDR2 SMNVEV (reference sequence). This chain's CDR3 is CASINGAAQYF. In nucleotides, the CDR3 is TGTGCCAGCATCAACGGAGCAGCGCAGTATTTT.

The CDR3 nucleotides are TGTGCCACATGTCGCAGGGGGAATGAAAAACTGTTTTTT. This codes for CATCRRGNEKLFF. The chain combines TRBV28 with TRBJ1-4, with 7 bases lining up with TRBD1. Germline CDR1 reads MDHEN; CDR2 reads SYDVKM. The CDR3 has 13 residues. The J segment lost 5 bases and the V segment lost 10 bases, leaving 7 bases of the junction unmatched.

At least ten counts were recorded for this clonotype. The J gene is TRBJ2-3, the V gene TRBV7-6; the D is unclear. This CDR3 spans 15 amino acids. Germline-derived CDR1 and CDR2 are SGHVS and FNYEAQ. V was trimmed by 2 bases and J by 2 bases, leaving 11 bases between them. The CDR3 sequence: CASSLIPGPTDTQYF. In DNA form, the CDR3 reads TGTGCCAGCAGCTTAATACCTGGACCCACAGATACGCAGTATTTT.

The chain recombines TRBV14 with TRBJ2-5; 9 bases match TRBD2. Trimming removed 4 bases from V and 5 bases from J; junction bases left unmatched: 11. CDR3 length equals 16 residues. CDR1 and CDR2 (germline): SGHDN, FVKESK. CDR3 amino acids: CASSPASGGPRETQYF. In nucleotides, the CDR3 is TGTGCCAGCAGCCCGGCCAGCGGGGGGCCCAGGGAGACCCAGTACTTC.

The chain carries TRBV12-3 or TRBV12-4 and TRBJ2-1; 9 nucleotides agree with TRBD2. This CDR3 spans 14 amino acids. The V segment lost 3 bases and the J segment 7 bases; nucleotides outside the gene matches: 4. This CDR3 is CASSLSGGMNEQFF. The CDR3 region has the DNA TGTGCCAGCAGTTTGAGCGGGGGGATGAATGAGCAGTTCTTC.

V and J are TRBV7-6 and TRBJ2-7, with unresolved D. Germline V gene lookup returns CDR1 SGHVS and CDR2 FNYEAQ. The CDR3 loop spans 14 amino acids. With 2 bases removed from V and 3 bases from J, the gap between germline ends came to 11 bases. The CDR3 DNA is TGTGCCAGCAGCTTATTCGAGAGCGACTACGAGCAGTACTTC. Amino acid sequence: CASSLFESDYEQYF. Complete variable domain (other parts from reference TRBV7-6 and TRBJ2-7): GAGVSQSPRYKVTKRGQDVALRCDPISGHVSLYWYRQALGQGPEFLTYFNYEAQQDKSGLPNDRFSAERPEGSISTLTIQRTEQRDSAMYRCASSLFESDYEQYFGPGTRLTVT.

The CDR3: CASTVAPGQLYGYTF. The CDR3 nucleotides are TGTGCCAGTACCGTAGCCCCGGGACAGTTATATGGCTACACCTTC. J is TRBJ1-2 and V is TRBV19, with 7 bases lining up with TRBD1. This CDR3 spans 15 amino acids. Germline V gene sequence: CDR1 LNHDA, CDR2 SQIVND (reference sequence). V gave up 7 bases and J gave up 5 bases; unmatched junction bases: 13.

The chain employs TRBV2 and TRBJ2-2; D not certain. The CDR3 extends over 14 amino acids. With 4 bases removed from V and 6 bases from J, the gap between germline ends came to 12 bases. Germline V CDR1 and CDR2: SNHLY, FYNNEI. This chain's CDR3 is CASSVRLPPGELFF. As DNA, the CDR3 is TGTGCCAGCAGTGTAAGGCTGCCTCCCGGGGAGCTGTTTTTT.

At least ten counts were recorded for this clonotype. V is TRBV7-8 and J is TRBJ1-5; TRBD1 agrees at 8 bases. This CDR3 spans 15 amino acids. V lost 4 bases to trimming and J lost 7 bases; unmatched junction nucleotides: 9. Germline V gene data show CDR1 as SGHVS and CDR2 as FQNEAQ. CDR3 protein: CASSSVRTGQQPQHF. The CDR3, as DNA: TGTGCCAGCAGCTCCGTTCGGACAGGGCAACAGCCCCAGCATTTT. The variable domain in full, completed from reference TRBV7-8 and TRBJ1-5, reads GAGVSQSPRYKVAKRGQDVALRCDPISGHVSLFWYQQALGQGPEFLTYFQNEAQLDKSGLPSDRFFAERPEGSVSTLKIQRTQQEDSAVYLCASSSVRTGQQPQHFGDGTRLSIL.

This clonotype was counted only a few times. This sequence joins TRBV24-1 and TRBJ1-1; D is unresolved. CDR1 KGHDR and CDR2 SFDVKD come from the germline V gene. The CDR3 loop spans 11 amino acids. Trimming shortened V by 4 bases and J by 11 bases, and 10 bases separated the two germline ends. DNA for the CDR3: TGTGCCACCAGTGAAGGTCGGGTCGCTTTCTTT. The encoded protein is CATSEGRVAFF.